These T cell receptor beta chains were read from a single sample in a study of blood T cell repertoires in COVID-19. This table comes from immunoSEQ multiplex PCR, and its TCRdb copy is limited to in-frame clones, with some not included. The sample contains about 260,000 clones, approximately 86% of which appear only once. The specimen sequenced was peripheral blood. The origin of the receptors is a woman in her sixties with COVID-19, enrolled during active disease. CDR3s include the opening cysteine and the closing phenylalanine or tryptophan. D genes are given only for firm matches.

j_call: TRBJ1-4
d_call: .
v_call: TRBV20-1
cdr3_aa: CSARDRGELFF

j_call: TRBJ1-2
d_call: TRBD1
v_call: TRBV19
cdr3_aa: CASSTPGQGENYGYTF

j_call: TRBJ1-5
d_call: TRBD1
v_call: TRBV7-8
cdr3_aa: CASSRALTGSANSNQPQHF

j_call: TRBJ2-5
d_call: .
v_call: TRBV27
cdr3_aa: CASSILGGTQYF

j_call: TRBJ2-3
d_call: TRBD2
v_call: TRBV9
cdr3_aa: CASSVVGTSASTDTQYF

j_call: TRBJ1-2
d_call: .
v_call: TRBV28
cdr3_aa: CASTLTRGNDGYTF

j_call: TRBJ1-5
d_call: TRBD1
v_call: TRBV10-3
cdr3_aa: CAISEPPTGTGDLQPQHF

j_call: TRBJ1-6
d_call: .
v_call: TRBV19
cdr3_aa: CATRQRREGSPLHF

j_call: TRBJ1-5
d_call: .
v_call: TRBV6-5
cdr3_aa: CASKDTSDANQPQHF

j_call: TRBJ2-3
d_call: .
v_call: TRBV19
cdr3_aa: CASSINRLTDTQYF

j_call: TRBJ1-1
d_call: .
v_call: TRBV19
cdr3_aa: CASSLQMNTEAFF

j_call: TRBJ1-3
d_call: .
v_call: TRBV6-6
cdr3_aa: CASVDRSSGNTIYF

j_call: TRBJ2-3
d_call: TRBD2
v_call: TRBV11-2
cdr3_aa: CASSPPSAGGGPDTQYF

j_call: TRBJ1-3
d_call: .
v_call: TRBV5-1
cdr3_aa: CASSPGGGNTIYF

j_call: TRBJ1-2
d_call: .
v_call: TRBV5-5
cdr3_aa: CASSLDRSNYGYTF

j_call: TRBJ2-5
d_call: .
v_call: TRBV13
cdr3_aa: CASSFRALQETQYF

j_call: TRBJ1-1
d_call: TRBD1
v_call: TRBV6-2/TRBV6-3
cdr3_aa: CASSYIFRGTTEAFF

j_call: TRBJ1-2
d_call: .
v_call: TRBV5-6
cdr3_aa: CASSSTGVNYGYTF

j_call: TRBJ1-2
d_call: .
v_call: TRBV5-1
cdr3_aa: CASSLGLTGGWRDYGYTF

j_call: TRBJ2-7
d_call: TRBD2
v_call: TRBV19
cdr3_aa: CASSGLAGGHHF

j_call: TRBJ1-5
d_call: .
v_call: TRBV30
cdr3_aa: CAWSAGGLSNQPQHF

j_call: TRBJ2-3
d_call: TRBD2
v_call: TRBV3-1/TRBV3-2
cdr3_aa: CASSRTSGRNTDTQYF

j_call: TRBJ2-1
d_call: TRBD2
v_call: TRBV19
cdr3_aa: CASSIRDYSSSYNEQFF

j_call: TRBJ1-1
d_call: .
v_call: TRBV10-3
cdr3_aa: CAISWDTQAFF

j_call: TRBJ1-2
d_call: .
v_call: TRBV6-1
cdr3_aa: CASSEAWGGDGYTF

j_call: TRBJ1-1
d_call: TRBD1
v_call: TRBV19
cdr3_aa: CASSTTGGSTEAFF

j_call: TRBJ2-3
d_call: TRBD1
v_call: TRBV18
cdr3_aa: CASSPAGTGFTDTQYF

j_call: TRBJ2-3
d_call: TRBD1
v_call: TRBV15
cdr3_aa: CATSRDEQGSSTDTQYF

j_call: TRBJ1-1
d_call: TRBD1
v_call: TRBV5-1
cdr3_aa: CASSLSPDRGWSTEAFF

j_call: TRBJ1-1
d_call: TRBD1
v_call: TRBV7-9
cdr3_aa: CASSYTLTGAVNTEAFF

j_call: TRBJ2-3
d_call: TRBD2
v_call: TRBV28
cdr3_aa: CASSTLWASGRSGDTQYF

j_call: TRBJ2-5
d_call: .
v_call: TRBV11-1
cdr3_aa: CASGWRETQYF

j_call: TRBJ2-3
d_call: TRBD2
v_call: TRBV7-3
cdr3_aa: CASSLSTSGRSDTQYF

j_call: TRBJ1-2
d_call: .
v_call: TRBV9
cdr3_aa: CASRAAGANYGYTF